The 23 T cell receptor beta chains in this list originate from one sample, sequenced in a study of shared clonotypes between healthy human individuals. Some clones are missing from TCRdb's copy, which holds only in-frame ones; the method was immunoSEQ multiplex PCR. The table lists about 2.4 million clones, 80% to 95% of them singletons. The specimen was naive CD4+ T cells from PBMCs. Noted subset: CD45RA+ positively selected. All receptors derive from a young man in good health. Some clones in this sample may be carry-over from other donors' samples.

The chain recombines TRBV5-1 with TRBJ2-7; 8 positions agree with TRBD1. This CDR3 is 14 amino acids long. Trimming cost V 4 bases and J 4 bases; bases outside gene matches: 7. Germline V gene lookup returns CDR1 SGHRS and CDR2 YFSETQ. CDR3 amino acids: CASSHGQGGYEQYF. The CDR3 nucleotides read TGCGCCAGCAGCCACGGACAGGGTGGGTACGAGCAGTACTTC.

V and J are TRBV6-5 and TRBJ2-3; maybe TRBD2 (5 bases). CDR3 length: 15 amino acids. The V gene's germline CDR1 is MNHEY and CDR2 SVGAGI. V was pared by 6 bases and J by 7 bases, with 20 bases between. The CDR3 DNA reads as TGTGCCAGCAGCCCTAGGACTGTATTTTTAAATACGCAGTATTTT. It yields the protein CASSPRTVFLNTQYF.

The rearrangement joins TRBV6-5 to TRBJ1-3, with 9 bases fitting TRBD1. The CDR3 sequence is 16 residues long. V dropped 4 bases and J dropped 2; count of bases not matched to a gene: 6. Germline V gene data show CDR1 as MNHEY and CDR2 as SVGAGI. The CDR3 bases are TGTGCCAGCAGTTCTTGGACAGGGGCGACTGGAAACACCATATATTTT. It codes for CASSSWTGATGNTIYF.

The J gene is TRBJ2-1, the V gene TRBV6-5; possibly TRBD2 for D (5 bases). V was trimmed by 8 bases and J by 2 bases, leaving 13 bases between them. CDR3 length: 14 residues. Germline lookup yields CDR1 MNHEY and CDR2 SVGAGI. This chain's CDR3 is CASSPSSPYNEQFF. The CDR3 DNA reads TGTGCCAGCTCCCCTAGCTCCCCCTACAATGAGCAGTTCTTC.

V and J are TRBV7-9 and TRBJ1-4, with 8 bases lining up with TRBD1. The CDR3 is 14 residues long. CDR1 is SEHNR and CDR2 is FQNEAQ in the germline V gene (reference sequence). The V gene end was trimmed by 4 bases and the J gene end by 8 bases; junction bases not matched to a gene: 6. This chain's CDR3 is CASSSTGVEEKLFF. CDR3 DNA: TGTGCCAGCAGCTCGACAGGGGTAGAGGAAAAACTGTTTTTT.

This clone was observed a single time. The chain recombines TRBV7-9 with TRBJ2-7; no clear D gene. The V end was cut by 2 bases, the J end by 5 bases, with 7 bases between. The CDR3 sequence is 12 residues long. CDR1 and CDR2 (germline): SEHNR, FQNEAQ (reference sequence). DNA of the CDR3: TGTGCCAGCAGCTTAAGGTCCCACGAGCAGTACTTC. It is translated as CASSLRSHEQYF.

The chain couples TRBV9 to TRBJ2-5; 10 bases align to TRBD2. The germline gives CDR1 SGDLS, CDR2 YYNGEE. The length of the CDR3 is 15 residues. Losses at the gene ends were 5 bases for V and 2 bases for J; bases not matched to a gene: 6. The DNA of the CDR3 is TGTGCCAGCAGTGAAGCGGGAGGGCCGCAAGAGACCCAGTACTTC. This codes for CASSEAGGPQETQYF.

The CDR3 region is CSVDKGAGNYGYTF. The CDR3 DNA follows: TGCAGCGTGGACAAGGGGGCTGGGAACTATGGCTACACCTTC. The chain uses TRBV29-1 and TRBJ1-2; 7 nucleotides match TRBD1. Unmatched junction bases numbered 9, after V lost 6 bases and J lost 2 bases. The CDR3 runs 14 residues. CDR1 and CDR2 from the germline V gene are SQVTM and ANQGSEA.

This chain connects TRBV6-5 to TRBJ2-3; the D gene is possibly TRBD1 (5 bases). The germline V and J ends were trimmed by 5 bases and 0 bases, with 12 bases remaining between them. CDR1 is MNHEY and CDR2 is SVGAGI in the germline V gene. CDR3 length equals 15 residues. The CDR3 DNA reads TGTGCCAGCAGTGGTCAGGGCGTTAGCACAGATACGCAGTATTTT. This encodes CASSGQGVSTDTQYF.

The chain recombines TRBV9 with TRBJ2-7, with 7 bases aligning to TRBD1. Losses at the gene ends were 1 base for V and 2 bases for J; bases not matched to a gene: 6. The CDR3 sequence is 15 residues long. CDR1 SGDLS and CDR2 YYNGEE come from the germline V gene. This CDR3 reads CASSVWAGGAYEQYF. In DNA form, the CDR3 reads TGTGCCAGCAGCGTATGGGCAGGGGGTGCCTACGAGCAGTACTTC.

The chain has TRBV7-2 and TRBJ1-2; 8 positions match TRBD1. This CDR3 spans 12 amino acids. In germline, CDR1 is SGHTA, CDR2 FQGNSA. With V trimmed by 4 bases and J by 9 bases, 4 bases remained unmatched. CDR3 protein: CASSSWTGRYTF. CDR3 sequence (DNA): TGTGCCAGCAGCTCCTGGACAGGGCGCTACACCTTC.

The chain couples TRBV5-5 to TRBJ1-2, with D possibly matching TRBD1 (5 bases). CDR3 length: 15 residues. In germline, CDR1 is SGHKS, CDR2 YYEKEE (reference sequence). V was trimmed by 0 bases and J by 6 bases, leaving 15 bases between them. The CDR3 loop reads CASSLALPGLDGYTF. The CDR3 DNA is TGTGCCAGCAGCTTGGCTCTCCCAGGGCTTGATGGCTACACCTTC. Full variable domain (remainder filled in from reference TRBV5-5 and TRBJ1-2): DAGVTQSPTHLIKTRGQQVTLRCSPISGHKSVSWYQQVLGQGPQFIFQYYEKEERGRGNFPDRFSARQFPNYSSELNVNALLLGDSALYLCASSLALPGLDGYTFGSGTRLTVV.

CDR3 region: CTSSLAGGPVYNEQFF. DNA for the CDR3: TGCACCAGCAGCCTAGCGGGAGGGCCGGTCTACAATGAGCAGTTCTTC. The chain employs TRBV1 and TRBJ2-1; the listed D gene, TRBD2, was not tested against the DNA. TRBV1 is annotated as a pseudogene. The CDR3 totals 16 residues.

The CDR3 loop is CASSLPPPRGNTQYF. The CDR3, as DNA: TGTGCCAGCAGTTTACCCCCACCTAGGGGAAATACGCAGTATTTT. V is TRBV28 and J is TRBJ2-3; D possibly corresponds to TRBD1 (5 bases). Trimming removed 2 bases at V and 7 bases at J, with 16 bases between. The germline gives CDR1 MDHEN, CDR2 SYDVKM. There are 15 residues in the CDR3.

The chain joins TRBV6-1 to TRBJ2-2, with D unclear. Germline CDR1 MNHNS, CDR2 SASEGT. Trimming shortened V by 2 bases and J by 1 base, and 5 bases separated the two germline ends. The CDR3 has 14 residues. The CDR3 here is CASSERQNTGELFF. The DNA for the CDR3 is TGTGCCAGCAGTGAAAGGCAGAACACCGGGGAGCTGTTTTTT.

The genes are TRBV4-1 and TRBJ2-1; the D is unclear. Trimming took 5 bases from V and 3 from J, leaving 14 bases between them. Germline V gives CDR1 MGHRA, CDR2 YSYEKL. The CDR3 spans 15 residues. The chain's CDR3 is CASSKNSPNYNEQFF. CDR3 in DNA: TGCGCCAGCAGCAAAAACTCCCCAAACTACAATGAGCAGTTCTTC.

With regard to this clone: The same CDR3 arises from other DNA sequences in this sample as well. J is TRBJ2-1 and V is TRBV5-1; D uncertain. V was trimmed by 0 bases and J by 2 bases, leaving 3 bases between them. The length of the CDR3 is 13 residues. Germline V CDR1 and CDR2: SGHRS, YFSETQ. CDR3 bases: TGCGCCAGCAGCTTGGACGCCTACAATGAGCAGTTCTTC. Translation: CASSLDAYNEQFF.

The chain recombines TRBV6-1 with TRBJ2-7; tentatively, D is TRBD1 (5 bases). The V and J ends lost 4 bases and 0 bases respectively, with 10 bases between them. CDR3 length: 14 residues. From germline, CDR1 is MNHNS and CDR2 SASEGT. The CDR3 protein is CASSGNRYSYEQYF. CDR3 DNA sequence: TGTGCCAGCAGTGGTAACAGGTACTCCTACGAGCAGTACTTC.

The CDR3 nucleotides are TGTGCCAGCACCCTTACGGCAGCTACCTATGGCTACACCTTC. This translates into CASTLTAATYGYTF. The rearrangement links TRBV7-9 to TRBJ1-2; no definite D call. Germline CDR1 is SEHNR and CDR2 is FQNEAQ (reference sequence). This CDR3 has 14 amino acids. Trimming stripped 7 bases from V and 4 bases from J, with 16 bases between.

The V and J genes are TRBV10-2 and TRBJ1-5; 7 bases are shared with TRBD1. The CDR3 loop spans 17 amino acids. Germline CDR1 is WSHSY and CDR2 is SAAADI. V lost 3 bases, J lost 0 bases, and 8 bases stayed unmatched. For the CDR3, the DNA is TGCGCCAGCAGTGAAGGGACAGCATTTGATAGCAATCAGCCCCAGCATTTT. Its translation: CASSEGTAFDSNQPQHF.

The CDR3 loop reads CASSVGGALETQYF. Written as DNA, the CDR3 is TGTGCCAGCAGCGTAGGGGGAGCTTTAGAGACCCAGTACTTC. This rearrangement joins TRBV9 to TRBJ2-5; tentative D call: TRBD2 (5 bases). V gave up 0 bases and J gave up 4 bases, with 10 bases separating them. CDR3 length equals 14 residues. Germline V gene data show CDR1 as SGDLS and CDR2 as YYNGEE.

This sequence joins TRBV10-3 and TRBJ2-6; D could derive from TRBD1 or TRBD2 (5 bases each). The V gene's germline CDR1 is ENHRY and CDR2 SYGVKD. Trimming removed 2 bases from V and 2 bases from J, with 7 bases in between. CDR3 length: 15 amino acids. The CDR3 bases are TGTGCCATCAGTGAGCGAGGGGCTGGGGCCAACGTCCTGACTTTC. Protein sequence: CAISERGAGANVLTF.

This chain joins TRBV5-6 and TRBJ2-1, with 8 bases matching TRBD2. The CDR3 length is 17 residues. V lost 5 bases, J lost 4 bases, and 14 bases stayed unmatched. Germline CDR1 SGHDT, CDR2 YYEEEE. CDR3 residues: CASSYYSGTRTYNEQFF. DNA for the CDR3: TGTGCCAGCAGTTATTATTCCGGGACTAGGACGTACAATGAGCAGTTCTTC.